The 9 T cell receptor beta chains in this list originate from one sample, sequenced in a study of blood T cell repertoires in COVID-19. The data were produced by immunoSEQ multiplex PCR, yet TCRdb's version contains in-frame clones alone and is incomplete. The sample yields roughly 24,000 clones, roughly 91% seen once. Sequenced input: peripheral blood. These receptors all come from a man between 65 and 85 years old with COVID-19, enrolled during active disease.

The chain carries TRBV7-9 and TRBJ2-5; a weak D match, TRBD1 (5 bases). The CDR3 has 14 amino acids. V lost 4 bases, J lost 2 bases, and 11 bases lay in between. Germline values: CDR1 SEHNR, CDR2 FQNEAQ (reference sequence). The DNA of the CDR3 is TGTGCCAGCAGCTCGCTTAAGGGGCAAGAGACCCAGTACTTC. This translates into CASSSLKGQETQYF.

The rearrangement joins TRBV5-1 to TRBJ2-1, with 8 bases fitting TRBD2. CDR3 length: 15 amino acids. The V gene end was trimmed by 2 bases and the J gene end by 2 bases; junction bases not matched to a gene: 3. CDR1 is SGHRS, CDR2 YFSETQ, per germline. The CDR3 sequence: CASSLREGAYNEQFF. The CDR3 region has the DNA TGCGCCAGCAGCTTACGGGAGGGAGCCTACAATGAGCAGTTCTTC.

This sequence joins TRBV18 and TRBJ2-5; 8 nucleotides align to TRBD2. V trimming: 3 bases; J trimming: 5 bases; junction bases outside the gene matches: 8. This CDR3 comprises 15 residues. Germline values: CDR1 KGHSH, CDR2 LQKENI. The CDR3 spells CASSPGSGGRETQYF. CDR3 sequence (DNA): TGTGCCAGCTCACCGGGGAGCGGGGGACGGGAGACCCAGTACTTC.

The V call is TRBV7-2, the J call TRBJ2-2; 10 positions agree with TRBD2. With 0 bases clipped from V and 5 bases from J, the junction kept 12 bases outside the gene matches. The CDR3 runs 19 residues. CDR1 is SGHTA and CDR2 is FQGNSA in the germline V gene. The chain's CDR3 is CASSLALGRRAGGTGELFF. The CDR3 nucleotides read TGTGCCAGCAGCTTAGCGTTGGGGAGGCGAGCGGGAGGGACCGGGGAGCTGTTTTTT.

V and J are TRBV6-4 and TRBJ2-1; no definite D call. V lost 5 bases, J lost 8 bases, and 13 bases lay in between. Germline V gene sequence: CDR1 MRHNA, CDR2 SNTAGT. CDR3 length: 13 residues. CDR3 sequence: CASSRLNEDEQFF. The CDR3 nucleotides are TGTGCCAGCAGTAGGCTCAATGAGGATGAGCAGTTCTTC.

This clone has just one count. Here the CDR3 reads CASSTPTGTGFHREQFF. Here the CDR3 DNA reads TGTGCCAGTAGTACGCCCACCGGGACAGGGTTCCACCGCGAGCAGTTCTTC. The chain employs TRBV19 and TRBJ2-1; 9 bases fit TRBD1. The CDR3 length is 17 residues. With 4 bases clipped from V and 10 bases from J, the junction kept 17 bases outside the gene matches. Per the germline V gene, CDR1 is LNHDA and CDR2 is SQIVND (reference sequence).

The CDR3 DNA reads TGTGCCAGCAGCCAACTTGGAAACACCATATATTTT. Its translation: CASSQLGNTIYF. The chain carries TRBV3-1 (or the pseudogene TRBV3-2) and TRBJ1-3; D is undetermined. The germline V gene has CDR1 LGHDT and CDR2 YNNKEL (reference sequence). V shed 2 bases and J shed 3 bases, with 2 bases lying between them. This CDR3 contains 12 residues.

The CDR3 DNA reads as TGCGCCAGCCATAGCGGGGGGATCACCACAGATACGCAGTATTTT. This encodes CASHSGGITTDTQYF. The V and J genes are TRBV5-1 and TRBJ2-3; 10 bases are a match to TRBD2. The CDR3 extends over 15 amino acids. Germline lookup yields CDR1 SGHRS and CDR2 YFSETQ. V trimming: 7 bases; J trimming: 2 bases; junction bases outside the gene matches: 7.

V and J are TRBV12-3 or TRBV12-4 and TRBJ2-2, with D unresolved. V lost 3 bases, J lost 2 bases, and 4 bases lay in between. This CDR3 spans 13 amino acids. The CDR3 bases are TGTGCCAGCAGTTTGGCAAACACCGGGGAGCTGTTTTTT. Amino acids: CASSLANTGELFF.